This record looks at one TCR beta chain sequence and its context. As yet, its antigen is unknown. TCRdb redid the calling of the reads with MiXCR, one entry per CDR3 protein. The sample carries under 500,000 distinct CDR3 sequences, under 55% recorded once. CDR1 and CDR2 from the germline V gene are DFQATT and SNEGSKA (reference sequence). V lost 5 bases and J 4 bases, leaving 17 bases between the germline ends. This CDR3 comprises 15 residues. The data were obtained in a study of T cell repertoires in cytomegalovirus infection. On the study more broadly: The authors used CMV epitopes that were HLA-C-restricted (recently identified) and HLA-B-restricted (well studied). Both CMV infection and a matching HLA type were indicated by public TCR beta signatures.

The study's findings and limits: Within the response measured ex vivo, HLA-C-restricted CMV-specific TCR beta clonotypes were dominant. There were carriers of CMV plus the relevant HLA, and cumulative public TCR beta family frequency identified them.

The chain couples TRBV20-1 to TRBJ2-2, with a tentative D call TRBD1 (7 bases). This TCR derives from a human donor in good health (CMV status not recorded). Some clones in this sample may be carry-over from other donors' samples. Sequences were derived from cultured PBMCs, sampled from culture after CMV antigen stimulation. CDR3 in DNA: TGCAGTGCTCAGGGGGGCGGTTCGGCCACCGGGGAGCTGTTTTTT. It is translated as CSAQGGGSATGELFF.